A selection of T cell receptor beta chains follows, all from one sample in a study of CD8+ T cells in alopecia areata. The data were produced by immunoSEQ multiplex PCR, yet TCRdb's version contains in-frame clones alone and is incomplete. The data show around 190,000 clones, more than 50% seen once. The sequencing input was CD8+ T cells sorted from blood. The receptors were gathered from a human donor in good health. Both conserved end residues are part of each CDR3. D genes are given only for firm matches. Only part of the rows carry a size: once, few, many, or a class if the clone is expanded.

j_call: TRBJ1-5
clone_size: -
v_call: TRBV6-5
cdr3_length: 13
d_call: TRBD1
cdr3_nt: TGTGCCAGCAGTGGGACAGGTAATCAGCCCCAGCATTTT
cdr3_aa: CASSGTGNQPQHF

j_call: TRBJ1-2
clone_size: -
v_call: TRBV5-4
cdr3_length: 13
d_call: TRBD1
cdr3_nt: TGTGCCAGCAGTATACAGGGGGGCTATGGCTACACCTTC
cdr3_aa: CASSIQGGYGYTF

j_call: TRBJ2-5
clone_size: once
v_call: TRBV13
cdr3_length: 16
d_call: -
cdr3_nt: TGTGCCAGCAGCTTAGAAAGGGGTGCGTCCCAAGAGACCCAGTACTTC
cdr3_aa: CASSLERGASQETQYF

j_call: TRBJ2-7
clone_size: -
v_call: TRBV29-1
cdr3_length: 12
d_call: TRBD2
cdr3_nt: TGCAGCGTTTCCGGGGGGGCCTACGAGCAGTACTTC
cdr3_aa: CSVSGGAYEQYF

j_call: TRBJ2-7
clone_size: -
v_call: TRBV19
cdr3_length: 14
d_call: TRBD2
cdr3_nt: TGTGCCAGTACCGCGGCTAGCGGGGCTTACGAGCAGTACTTC
cdr3_aa: CASTAASGAYEQYF

j_call: TRBJ1-1
clone_size: -
v_call: TRBV9
cdr3_length: 13
d_call: -
cdr3_nt: TGTGCCAGCAGCGTACAGGGTCACACTGAAGCTTTCTTT
cdr3_aa: CASSVQGHTEAFF

j_call: TRBJ1-1
clone_size: -
v_call: TRBV4-1
cdr3_length: 14
d_call: -
cdr3_nt: TGCGCCAGCAGCCCGACTTTAACGGGGGGTAAAGCTTTCTTT
cdr3_aa: CASSPTLTGGKAFF

j_call: TRBJ2-7
clone_size: -
v_call: TRBV5-1
cdr3_length: 14
d_call: -
cdr3_nt: TGCGCCAGCAGCTTGGCCTTGGGCGGCTACGAGCAGTACTTC
cdr3_aa: CASSLALGGYEQYF

j_call: TRBJ1-1
clone_size: -
v_call: TRBV7-3
cdr3_length: 15
d_call: TRBD1
cdr3_nt: TGTGCCAGCAGCCCTACAGGGGCCCTGAACACTGAAGCTTTCTTT
cdr3_aa: CASSPTGALNTEAFF

j_call: TRBJ1-5
clone_size: few
v_call: TRBV7-9
cdr3_length: 16
d_call: -
cdr3_nt: TGTGCCAGCAGCGGCGTCGGGACGGGATCCCATCAGCCCCAGCATTTT
cdr3_aa: CASSGVGTGSHQPQHF

j_call: TRBJ1-2
clone_size: few
v_call: TRBV27
cdr3_length: 18
d_call: -
cdr3_nt: TGTGCCAGCAGCCCTAACGGGGGTTTCCGCTCGACAGACTATGGCTACACCTTC
cdr3_aa: CASSPNGGFRSTDYGYTF

j_call: TRBJ2-7
clone_size: once
v_call: TRBV30
cdr3_length: 11
d_call: -
cdr3_nt: TGTGCCTGGACCGAGGGATACGAGCAGTACTTC
cdr3_aa: CAWTEGYEQYF

j_call: TRBJ1-5
clone_size: -
v_call: TRBV4-1
cdr3_length: 14
d_call: -
cdr3_nt: TGCGCCAGCAGCCCGAAAGAAGGCAATCAGCCCCAGCATTTT
cdr3_aa: CASSPKEGNQPQHF

j_call: TRBJ1-1
clone_size: many
v_call: TRBV6-1
cdr3_length: 14
d_call: -
cdr3_nt: TGTGCCAGCAGTGAAGTTGGAGGGGCCACTGAAGCTTTCTTT
cdr3_aa: CASSEVGGATEAFF

j_call: TRBJ1-2
clone_size: -
v_call: TRBV29-1
cdr3_length: 14
d_call: -
cdr3_nt: TGCAGCGTTGAAGTGGAAGGGACCCGCTATGGCTACACCTTC
cdr3_aa: CSVEVEGTRYGYTF

j_call: TRBJ2-1
clone_size: -
v_call: TRBV30
cdr3_length: 10
d_call: -
cdr3_nt: TGTGCCTGGAGTGCGGGTGAGCAGTTCTTC
cdr3_aa: CAWSAGEQFF

j_call: TRBJ2-5
clone_size: -
v_call: TRBV13
cdr3_length: 16
d_call: TRBD1
cdr3_nt: TGTGCCAGCAGCCCTTCGTCGACAGGGACAGGGGAGACCCAGTACTTC
cdr3_aa: CASSPSSTGTGETQYF

j_call: TRBJ2-3
clone_size: -
v_call: TRBV6-4
cdr3_length: 15
d_call: -
cdr3_nt: TGTGCCAGCAGCTTAACCGCGGGGAAAGCAGATACGCAGTATTTT
cdr3_aa: CASSLTAGKADTQYF

j_call: TRBJ2-7
clone_size: -
v_call: TRBV5-6
cdr3_length: 13
d_call: -
cdr3_nt: TGTGCCAGCAGCGTCGACGGATCCTACGAGCAGTACTTC
cdr3_aa: CASSVDGSYEQYF

j_call: TRBJ2-4
clone_size: -
v_call: TRBV20-1
cdr3_length: 11
d_call: -
cdr3_nt: TGCAGTGCACCCGACAGGAACATTCAGTACTTC
cdr3_aa: CSAPDRNIQYF

j_call: TRBJ2-7
clone_size: few
v_call: TRBV5-4
cdr3_length: 15
d_call: TRBD1
cdr3_nt: TGTGCCAGCAGCCTCTGGGACAGGGGGCTGTACGAGCAGTACTTC
cdr3_aa: CASSLWDRGLYEQYF

j_call: TRBJ2-1
clone_size: few
v_call: TRBV2
cdr3_length: 16
d_call: -
cdr3_nt: TGTGCCAGCAGTGAGAATGGCGTAGACTTATCTTATGAGCAGTTCTTC
cdr3_aa: CASSENGVDLSYEQFF

j_call: TRBJ2-3
clone_size: few
v_call: TRBV29-1
cdr3_length: 15
d_call: -
cdr3_nt: TGCAGCGTTGAAGGGGGGGACCGGCGCACAGATACGCAGTATTTT
cdr3_aa: CSVEGGDRRTDTQYF

j_call: TRBJ1-2
clone_size: -
v_call: TRBV6-5
cdr3_length: 14
d_call: -
cdr3_nt: TGTGCCAGCAGTTACTCCCCCTCCCTGGATGGCTACACCTTC
cdr3_aa: CASSYSPSLDGYTF

j_call: TRBJ2-3
clone_size: few
v_call: TRBV29-1
cdr3_length: 13
d_call: -
cdr3_nt: TGCAGCGTTGCCGATAGCGGCACAGATACGCAGTATTTT
cdr3_aa: CSVADSGTDTQYF

j_call: TRBJ2-7
clone_size: -
v_call: TRBV27
cdr3_length: 14
d_call: TRBD1
cdr3_nt: TGTGCCAGCAGAGTGTGGGACAGGGCATACGAGCAGTACTTC
cdr3_aa: CASRVWDRAYEQYF

j_call: TRBJ1-2
clone_size: -
v_call: TRBV30
cdr3_length: 12
d_call: TRBD1
cdr3_nt: TGTGCCTGGGGGGGACAGGGCTGGGGCTACACCTTC
cdr3_aa: CAWGGQGWGYTF

j_call: TRBJ2-3
clone_size: -
v_call: TRBV29-1
cdr3_length: 15
d_call: -
cdr3_nt: TGCAGCGTTGATGGGGACACAGACGGACCAGATACGCAGTATTTT
cdr3_aa: CSVDGDTDGPDTQYF

j_call: TRBJ2-3
clone_size: -
v_call: TRBV5-1
cdr3_length: 15
d_call: TRBD2
cdr3_nt: TGCGCCAGCAGCACTGGAAGCGGGGGTTCAGATACGCAGTATTTT
cdr3_aa: CASSTGSGGSDTQYF

j_call: TRBJ1-1
clone_size: -
v_call: TRBV29-1
cdr3_length: 12
d_call: TRBD1
cdr3_nt: TGCAGCGTTGAACGGGGACAGGGGGCGGCTTTCTTT
cdr3_aa: CSVERGQGAAFF

j_call: TRBJ2-3
clone_size: few
v_call: TRBV29-1
cdr3_length: 17
d_call: -
cdr3_nt: TGCAGCGTTGAAGATCCGGTCGGGGCGGGGAGCACAGATACGCAGTATTTT
cdr3_aa: CSVEDPVGAGSTDTQYF

j_call: TRBJ2-4
clone_size: -
v_call: TRBV5-6
cdr3_length: 14
d_call: -
cdr3_nt: TGTGCCAGCAGCTGGGCATTAGCCAAAAACATTCAGTACTTC
cdr3_aa: CASSWALAKNIQYF

j_call: TRBJ2-5
clone_size: -
v_call: TRBV5-6
cdr3_length: 15
d_call: -
cdr3_nt: TGTGCCAGCAGCTTTAGGACGGGTTTCCAAGAGACCCAGTACTTC
cdr3_aa: CASSFRTGFQETQYF

j_call: TRBJ2-7
clone_size: -
v_call: TRBV11-2
cdr3_length: 14
d_call: -
cdr3_nt: TGTGCCAGCAGCTTAGCCGCCAGCTCCTACGAGCAGTACTTC
cdr3_aa: CASSLAASSYEQYF

j_call: TRBJ2-7
clone_size: -
v_call: TRBV4-1
cdr3_length: 15
d_call: -
cdr3_nt: TGCGCCAGCAGCCAAGGTTCGGGGGTTTTTGAAGAGCAGTACTTC
cdr3_aa: CASSQGSGVFEEQYF

j_call: TRBJ1-1
clone_size: once
v_call: TRBV5-6
cdr3_length: 12
d_call: -
cdr3_nt: TGTGCCAGCGGGCGGGGGGTCACTGAAGCTTTCTTT
cdr3_aa: CASGRGVTEAFF

j_call: TRBJ2-2
clone_size: -
v_call: TRBV6-5
cdr3_length: 14
d_call: TRBD1
cdr3_nt: TGTGCCAGCAGTGGGGACAGGGAGTACGGGGGCCTGTTTTTT
cdr3_aa: CASSGDREYGGLFF

j_call: TRBJ1-2
clone_size: -
v_call: TRBV13
cdr3_length: 14
d_call: -
cdr3_nt: TGTGCCAGCAGCTTAGCTGGGGACGGAGTAAGCTACACCTTC
cdr3_aa: CASSLAGDGVSYTF

j_call: TRBJ2-7
clone_size: few
v_call: TRBV29-1
cdr3_length: 13
d_call: -
cdr3_nt: TGCAGCGAGGGGACAAGGAGGGCCTACGAGCAGTACTTC
cdr3_aa: CSEGTRRAYEQYF

j_call: TRBJ1-5
clone_size: -
v_call: TRBV27
cdr3_length: 13
d_call: -
cdr3_nt: TGTGCCAGCAGTTACTCAGGAAATCAGCCCCAGCATTTT
cdr3_aa: CASSYSGNQPQHF

j_call: TRBJ2-1
clone_size: few
v_call: TRBV6-4
cdr3_length: 15
d_call: TRBD2
cdr3_nt: TGTGCCAGCAGTTCACTAGCGGGGGGGACGAATGAGCAGTTCTTC
cdr3_aa: CASSSLAGGTNEQFF

j_call: TRBJ2-7
clone_size: -
v_call: TRBV13
cdr3_length: 13
d_call: -
cdr3_nt: TGTGCCAGCAGCTCTGACAGAGCCTACGAGCAGTACTTC
cdr3_aa: CASSSDRAYEQYF

j_call: TRBJ1-2
clone_size: -
v_call: TRBV5-1
cdr3_length: 14
d_call: -
cdr3_nt: TGCGCCAGCAGCTCTCGGGACATGCGATCTGGCTACACCTTC
cdr3_aa: CASSSRDMRSGYTF

j_call: TRBJ1-1
clone_size: few
v_call: TRBV7-9
cdr3_length: 15
d_call: TRBD1
cdr3_nt: TGTGCCAGCATCAAAACCAACCCAGGGGGCGCCGGAGCTTTCTTT
cdr3_aa: CASIKTNPGGAGAFF

j_call: TRBJ1-5
clone_size: -
v_call: TRBV19
cdr3_length: 13
d_call: -
cdr3_nt: TGTGCCAGTAGTTTACAGGGCAATCAGCCCCAGCATTTT
cdr3_aa: CASSLQGNQPQHF